The 29 T cell receptor beta chains given below trace back to one sample, sequenced in a study of shared clonotypes between healthy human individuals. Method: immunoSEQ multiplex PCR; TCRdb's copy keeps in-frame clones and lacks some. The table lists around 2,000,000 clones, about 95% of them singletons. Naive CD8 cells lacked CD45RO and underwent positive selection for CCR7, leaving out terminally differentiated effector memory CD45RA+ cells. Sequenced input: naive CD8+ T cells sorted from blood. These receptors originate from a man aged 18 to 30 in good health.

The chain has TRBV19 and TRBJ2-1, with D possibly TRBD2 on 7 matching bases. V was cut by 7 bases and J by 0 bases, with 13 bases left in between. This CDR3 is built from 15 residues. CDR1 is LNHDA and CDR2 is SQIVND in the germline V gene (reference sequence). The chain's CDR3 is CASNEGGGSYNEQFF. For the CDR3, the DNA is TGTGCCAGTAATGAGGGAGGGGGCTCCTACAATGAGCAGTTCTTC.

This chain joins TRBV6-5 and TRBJ2-7, with D hard to call. Germline V gene lookup returns CDR1 MNHEY and CDR2 SVGAGI. This CDR3 is 16 amino acids long. Between the trimmed V and J ends, which lost 3 bases and 3 bases, there was a span of 18 bases. CDR3 in amino acids: CASSYSSGEAIYEQYF. The CDR3 region has the DNA TGTGCCAGCAGTTATTCGTCTGGAGAGGCCATCTACGAGCAGTACTTC.

On this clone: The same CDR3 also results from other DNA sequences found in this sample. The V and J genes are TRBV5-6 and TRBJ2-2; unclear D gene. This CDR3 spans 12 amino acids. Germline CDR1 and CDR2: SGHDT and YYEEEE. V lost 3 bases and J lost 4, with 4 bases in between. CDR3 sequence (DNA): TGTGCCAGCAGCTGGGGCACCGGGGAGCTGTTTTTT. Amino acid sequence: CASSWGTGELFF.

The V call is TRBV5-6, the J call TRBJ2-7; 7 bases match TRBD2. Germline V gene sequence: CDR1 SGHDT, CDR2 YYEEEE. The CDR3 loop spans 15 amino acids. With 0 bases clipped from V and 4 bases from J, the junction kept 7 bases outside the gene matches. This CDR3 is CASSLEGRAGYEQYF. CDR3 nucleotides: TGTGCCAGCAGCTTGGAAGGGAGGGCCGGGTACGAGCAGTACTTC.

As to this clone: Other DNA sequences in the sample encode the same CDR3. The J gene is TRBJ2-7, the V gene TRBV4-1; the match to TRBD2 covers 7 bases. CDR3 length: 13 amino acids. Trimming took 0 bases from V and 5 from J; bases not matched to a gene: 1. The germline gives CDR1 MGHRA, CDR2 YSYEKL. CDR3 sequence (DNA): TGCGCCAGCAGCCAAGACCGGGGGGACGAGCAGTACTTC. It codes for CASSQDRGDEQYF.

The chain recombines TRBV19 with TRBJ2-3; 7 bases agree with TRBD2. J was trimmed by 2 bases and V by 5 bases; bases with no gene match: 4. The CDR3 totals 14 residues. Germline V gene sequence: CDR1 LNHDA, CDR2 SQIVND (reference sequence). CDR3 coding DNA: TGTGCCAGTAGTCCGGCGGGGGTCACAGATACGCAGTATTTT. Residues: CASSPAGVTDTQYF.

The chain's CDR3 is CASSYAILADTQYF. As DNA, the CDR3 is TGTGCCAGCAGTTACGCGATATTAGCAGATACGCAGTATTTT. The V call is TRBV6-5, the J call TRBJ2-3; D is uncertain. Trimming took off 2 bases at V and 4 bases at J, with 10 bases between the two ends. In germline, CDR1 is MNHEY, CDR2 SVGAGI. The CDR3 consists of 14 residues.

The rearrangement joins TRBV11-2 to TRBJ2-7; possibly TRBD1 for D (6 bases). This CDR3 is built from 13 residues. V lost 1 base and J lost 6, with 10 bases in between. Per the germline V gene, CDR1 is SGHAT and CDR2 is FQNNGV. This CDR3 reads CASSLGGGAEQYF. CDR3 bases: TGTGCCAGCAGCTTAGGTGGGGGCGCCGAGCAGTACTTC.

The gene calls are TRBV29-1 and TRBJ2-5; 10 bases map to TRBD2. The CDR3 contains 16 residues. With V trimmed by 6 bases and J by 1 base, 11 bases remained unmatched. Looked up from germline, CDR1 is SQVTM and CDR2 is ANQGSEA. Here the CDR3 reads CSVPRPSGGPQETQYF. CDR3 nucleotide sequence: TGCAGCGTCCCACGCCCTAGCGGGGGCCCCCAAGAGACCCAGTACTTC.

V gene TRBV4-1 combines with J gene TRBJ2-7, with 10 bases lining up with TRBD1. The CDR3 has 15 amino acids. J lost 1 base, V lost 4 bases, and 4 bases had no gene match. The germline V gene has CDR1 MGHRA and CDR2 YSYEKL. This chain's CDR3 is CASSRPGQGSYEQYF. The CDR3 DNA reads TGCGCCAGCAGCCGGCCGGGACAGGGGTCCTACGAGCAGTACTTC.

This clone came up once. The sample has other DNA sequences that encode this CDR3 too. This chain connects TRBV18 to TRBJ2-7; D tentatively fits TRBD1 or TRBD2 (5 bases each). CDR3 length: 12 residues. V lost 2 bases and J 4 bases, leaving 6 bases between the germline ends. The germline V gene has CDR1 KGHSH and CDR2 LQKENI. The CDR3 spells CASSPEGYEQYF. The CDR3 coding sequence is TGTGCCAGCTCACCAGAGGGGTACGAGCAGTACTTC.

The chain couples TRBV7-8 to TRBJ2-1; D is possibly TRBD1 (6 bases). Looked up from germline, CDR1 is SGHVS and CDR2 is FQNEAQ. Trimming took 8 bases from V and 8 from J, leaving 13 bases between them. The CDR3 contains 12 residues. CDR3 loop: CASWGPEDEQFF. The CDR3 DNA reads as TGTGCCAGCTGGGGGCCCGAGGATGAGCAGTTCTTC.

The chain recombines TRBV10-3 with TRBJ2-2, with no clear D. The CDR3 runs to 13 residues. Trimming took off 7 bases at V and 4 bases at J, with 10 bases between the two ends. Germline loops: CDR1 ENHRY, CDR2 SYGVKD. CDR3 in DNA: TGTGCCATCACGCCAGGCGTCACCGGGGAGCTGTTTTTT. It is translated as CAITPGVTGELFF.

In the case of this clone: Different DNA sequences within this sample yield the same CDR3. The chain recombines TRBV27 with TRBJ1-1; no definite D call. Germline V gives CDR1 MNHEY, CDR2 SMNVEV (reference sequence). V was clipped by 6 bases and J by 2 bases, with 10 bases between them. This CDR3 contains 13 residues. The DNA of the CDR3 is TGTGCCAGCAGCTTAAATTTAAACACTGAAGCTTTCTTT. It translates to CASSLNLNTEAFF.

V usage is TRBV27 and J usage is TRBJ2-2; D gene uncertain. This CDR3 is built from 15 residues. Germline V gives CDR1 MNHEY, CDR2 SMNVEV (reference sequence). V was cut by 3 bases and J by 2 bases, with 10 bases left in between. CDR3 protein: CASSFVRSNTGELFF. Written as DNA, the CDR3 is TGTGCCAGCAGTTTCGTCAGGAGCAACACCGGGGAGCTGTTTTTT.

The genes are TRBV5-6 and TRBJ2-2, with a possible D match to TRBD2 (5 bases). Germline V gives CDR1 SGHDT, CDR2 YYEEEE. Trimming took 3 bases from V and 4 from J, leaving 19 bases between them. The CDR3 has 17 residues. CDR3 sequence: CASSSDGDEGATGELFF. Written as DNA, the CDR3 is TGTGCCAGCAGCTCTGATGGGGATGAGGGAGCCACCGGGGAGCTGTTTTTT.

On this clone itself: Other DNA sequences in this specimen translate into the identical CDR3. CDR3 protein: CASSLGGTSYEQYF. The CDR3 nucleotides read TGTGCCAGCAGTTTAGGTGGGACCTCCTACGAGCAGTACTTC. The chain joins TRBV27 to TRBJ2-7, with D perhaps being TRBD1 or TRBD2 (5 bases each). Germline CDR1 and CDR2: MNHEY and SMNVEV (reference sequence). The CDR3 is 14 amino acids. V was shortened by 2 bases and J by 0 bases, with 8 bases between the two germline ends.

The J gene is TRBJ2-5, the V gene TRBV27; D is tentatively TRBD1 or TRBD2 (6 bases each). There are 14 residues in the CDR3. V shed 5 bases and J shed 4 bases, with 14 bases lying between them. Per germline, CDR1 MNHEY and CDR2 SMNVEV (reference sequence). This CDR3 is CASSPLRGAETQYF. Written as DNA, the CDR3 is TGTGCCAGCAGTCCCCTAAGGGGGGCAGAGACCCAGTACTTC.

The genes are TRBV19 and TRBJ2-7, with unresolved D. The germline gives CDR1 LNHDA, CDR2 SQIVND (reference sequence). The CDR3 has 14 residues. V lost 6 bases to trimming and J lost 0 bases, with 12 bases between them. CDR3 sequence reads: CASRARGSSYEQYF. The CDR3 nucleotides read TGTGCCAGTAGAGCGAGAGGCAGCTCCTACGAGCAGTACTTC.

The rearrangement joins TRBV20-1 to TRBJ2-7; no reliable D call. The CDR3 has 9 amino acids. The germline V gene has CDR1 DFQATT and CDR2 SNEGSKA (reference sequence). Trimming took 7 bases from V and 5 from J, leaving 6 bases between them. The CDR3 DNA reads TGCAGTGTTAACAACGAGCAGTACTTC. Translation: CSVNNEQYF.

CDR3 residues: CASSPPGGGFDEQYF. The CDR3 bases are TGTGCCAGCAGCCCCCCGGGAGGGGGCTTCGACGAGCAGTACTTC. The V and J genes are TRBV13 and TRBJ2-7; possible D gene TRBD2, 8 bases. Germline CDR1 is PRHDT and CDR2 is FYEKMQ (reference sequence). This CDR3 spans 15 amino acids. V was trimmed by 5 bases and J by 5 bases, leaving 19 bases between them.

This clone was seen a single time. The chain employs TRBV6-1 and TRBJ2-7; D call uncertain. There are 12 residues in the CDR3. V was trimmed by 2 bases and J by 3 bases, leaving 5 bases between them. Per the germline V gene, CDR1 is MNHNS and CDR2 is SASEGT. CDR3 amino acids: CASSEFDYEQYF. DNA of the CDR3: TGTGCCAGCAGTGAATTCGACTACGAGCAGTACTTC.

This chain joins TRBV11-2 and TRBJ1-4; D remains unclear. This CDR3 has 13 amino acids. CDR1 and CDR2 (germline): SGHAT, FQNNGV. Trimming took 1 base from V and 6 from J, leaving 6 bases between them. CDR3 nucleotides: TGTGCCAGCAGCTTAGGTTTGGATGAAAAACTGTTTTTT. It encodes CASSLGLDEKLFF.

This clone was observed a handful of times. The CDR3 DNA follows: TGCGCCAGCAGTGAAGGACCAAATGGCTACACCTTC. Residues: CASSEGPNGYTF. The rearrangement links TRBV10-2 to TRBJ1-2; no definite D call. Germline CDR1 reads WSHSY; CDR2 reads SAAADI. There are 12 residues in the CDR3. Deletions cut 3 bases from V and 6 bases from J, with 8 bases between.

The count of this clone is one. V is TRBV27 and J is TRBJ2-7; no firm D call. The CDR3 consists of 15 residues. Trimming shortened V by 6 bases and J by 3 bases, and 18 bases separated the two germline ends. CDR1 is MNHEY, CDR2 SMNVEV, per germline (reference sequence). This chain's CDR3 is CASRSSPPQVYEQYF. CDR3 DNA sequence: TGTGCCAGCAGATCCTCCCCCCCCCAGGTCTACGAGCAGTACTTC.

J is TRBJ1-1 and V is TRBV13; TRBD1 might be the D (5 bases). V lost 6 bases and J 1 base, leaving 15 bases between the germline ends. From germline, CDR1 is PRHDT and CDR2 FYEKMQ (reference sequence). The CDR3 extends over 15 amino acids. CDR3 in DNA: TGTGCCAGCAGTCCCTGGGGGTCCTCGAACACTGAAGCTTTCTTT. It is translated as CASSPWGSSNTEAFF.

V and J are TRBV4-3 and TRBJ1-4, with D hard to call. The CDR3 has 16 amino acids. V lost 0 bases to trimming and J lost 0 bases, with 8 bases between them. Germline V gene sequence: CDR1 LGHNA, CDR2 YSLEER. CDR3 loop: CASSQDAISTNEKLFF. The CDR3 bases are TGCGCCAGCAGCCAAGATGCGATATCAACTAATGAAAAACTGTTTTTT.

The J gene is TRBJ2-2, the V gene TRBV29-1; perhaps TRBD2 as D (6 bases). The V gene lost 4 bases and the J gene lost 4 bases, with 16 bases spanning the gap. The CDR3 sequence is 15 residues long. Germline V gives CDR1 SQVTM, CDR2 ANQGSEA. The CDR3 region has the DNA TGCAGCGTTGTAGAGGGCAACGGGGGCACCGGGGAGCTGTTTTTT. It translates to CSVVEGNGGTGELFF.

CDR3 in amino acids: CASSLGASPPGSLHF. The CDR3 region has the DNA TGTGCCAGCAGCTTAGGGGCTTCTCCCCCAGGGTCCCTCCACTTT. The chain employs TRBV13 and TRBJ1-6, with TRBD1 as a possible D gene (5 bases). Germline V gene data show CDR1 as PRHDT and CDR2 as FYEKMQ (reference sequence). V was clipped by 0 bases and J by 14 bases, with 17 bases between them. The CDR3 is 15 residues long.